This passage covers 18 T cell receptor beta chains from one sample sequenced in a study of shared clonotypes between healthy human individuals. Terminally differentiated effector memory CD45RA+ cells were excluded by CCR7 positive selection of CD45RO-negative cells. Produced via immunoSEQ multiplex PCR; TCRdb's table is partial and in-frame only. The table has about 680,000 clones, about 91% seen once. Sequencing was performed on naive CD8+ T cells sorted from blood. The receptor source for this set is a man aged 30 to 45 in good health.

The CDR3 DNA reads as TGTGCCAGCAGCTTAGCGACTGGGGACTACGAGCAGTACTTC. Its protein is CASSLATGDYEQYF. The V call is TRBV7-6, the J call TRBJ2-5, with unresolved D. The closer fit of TRBJ2-7 to the DNA end suggests the J call may be wrong. CDR1 is SGHVS and CDR2 is FNYEAQ in the germline V gene. The CDR3 is 14 amino acids.

V and J are TRBV5-1 and TRBJ2-1; 12 bases align to TRBD2. This CDR3 spans 17 amino acids. V shed 0 bases, J shed 2 bases, and the junction held 3 bases outside the gene matches. CDR1 and CDR2 (germline): SGHRS, YFSETQ. The CDR3: CASSLEASGRAYNEQFF. In DNA, the CDR3 is TGCGCCAGCAGCTTGGAGGCTAGCGGGAGGGCCTACAATGAGCAGTTCTTC. The full variable domain, completed using reference TRBV5-1 and TRBJ2-1, is KAGVTQTPRYLIKTRGQQVTLSCSPISGHRSVSWYQQTPGQGLQFLFEYFSETQRNKGNFPGRFSGRQFSNSRSEMNVSTLELGDSALYLCASSLEASGRAYNEQFFGPGTRLTVL.

The J gene is TRBJ2-7, the V gene TRBV28; D is uncertain. This CDR3 contains 12 residues. V was clipped by 11 bases and J by 2 bases, with 13 bases between them. Germline V lookup: CDR1 MDHEN, CDR2 SYDVKM. The CDR3 bases are TGTGCCGCATCTCGTAGTCCCTACGAGCAGTACTTC. Amino acids: CAASRSPYEQYF. Complete variable domain (other parts from reference TRBV28 and TRBJ2-7): DVKVTQSSRYLVKRTGEKVFLECVQDMDHENMFWYRQDPGLGLRLIYFSYDVKMKEKGDIPEGYSVSREKKERFSLILESASTNQTSMYLCAASRSPYEQYFGPGTRLTVT.

CDR3 sequence: CASSKADRGPRYNEQFF. The CDR3 nucleotides are TGTGCCAGCAGCAAAGCGGACAGGGGGCCTCGCTACAATGAGCAGTTCTTC. The gene calls are TRBV27 and TRBJ2-1; 11 nucleotides match TRBD1. V gave up 6 bases and J gave up 3 bases; unmatched junction bases: 10. CDR3 length: 17 amino acids. The germline V gene encodes CDR1 MNHEY and CDR2 SMNVEV (reference sequence).

V and J are TRBV9 and TRBJ2-1, with 14 nucleotides matching TRBD2. Germline CDR1 SGDLS, CDR2 YYNGEE. V lost 5 bases and J lost 6; bases outside the gene matches: 1. This CDR3 has 14 residues. The DNA for the CDR3 is TGTGCCAGCAGTGGACTAGCGGGGGGCAATGAGCAGTTCTTC. It specifies CASSGLAGGNEQFF.

The rearrangement joins TRBV4-3 to TRBJ2-7; no firm D call. Germline lookup yields CDR1 LGHNA and CDR2 YSLEER. V shed 3 bases and J shed 4 bases, with 10 bases lying between them. The CDR3 sequence is 13 residues long. The CDR3 sequence: CASSQGYSYEQYF. In nucleotides, the CDR3 is TGCGCCAGCAGCCAGGGGTACTCGTACGAGCAGTACTTC.

This chain links TRBV5-6 with TRBJ1-2; TRBD1 matches at 12 bases. The CDR3 is made up of 16 amino acids. Germline V gene data show CDR1 as SGHDT and CDR2 as YYEEEE. The ends lost 4 bases at V and 5 bases at J; junction bases unmatched: 9. The CDR3: CASSPGQGAAGYGYTF. The CDR3 DNA follows: TGTGCCAGCAGCCCGGGACAGGGGGCCGCGGGGTATGGCTACACCTTC.

The J gene is TRBJ2-7, the V gene TRBV4-1; 10 nucleotides agree with TRBD1. Germline V gene sequence: CDR1 MGHRA, CDR2 YSYEKL. V gave up 2 bases and J gave up 5 bases; unmatched junction bases: 6. The CDR3 is made up of 15 amino acids. In DNA, the CDR3 is TGCGCCAGCAGCCAACCGGGACAGGGGATAAACGAGCAGTACTTC. This gives the protein CASSQPGQGINEQYF.

The chain couples TRBV11-2 to TRBJ1-2; no reliable D call. V was cut by 5 bases and J by 1 base, with 8 bases left in between. CDR3 length: 13 amino acids. Germline-derived CDR1 and CDR2 are SGHAT and FQNNGV. The CDR3 reads CASSPGINYGYTF. In DNA, the CDR3 is TGTGCCAGCAGCCCAGGAATTAACTATGGCTACACCTTC.

The genes are TRBV28 and TRBJ1-5; D gene ambiguous. The CDR3 runs to 11 residues. The ends were cut back, 2 bases at V and 10 bases at J, with 6 bases in the middle. Germline CDR1 reads MDHEN; CDR2 reads SYDVKM. The CDR3 is CASSLGLPQHF. The CDR3 DNA is TGTGCCAGCAGTTTAGGACTTCCCCAGCATTTT.

V usage is TRBV23-1 and J usage is TRBJ1-5; D may be TRBD1 (6 bases). TRBV23-1 is designated an ORF whose function remains uncertain. V dropped 3 bases and J dropped 4 bases, with 16 bases sitting between them. There are 16 residues in the CDR3. The CDR3 DNA reads as TGCGCCAGCAGTCACCCAATGGACAGCCTTAATCAGCCCCAGCATTTT. Translation gives CASSHPMDSLNQPQHF.

The gene calls are TRBV4-3 and TRBJ2-2, with 7 bases identical to TRBD2. The CDR3 runs 16 residues. Trimming cost V 0 bases and J 6 bases; bases outside gene matches: 7. Per germline, CDR1 LGHNA and CDR2 YSLEER. The CDR3 DNA sequence: TGCGCCAGCAGCCAAGACCCGGGGGGTCCCGCCGGGGAGCTGTTTTTT. Translating it yields CASSQDPGGPAGELFF.

This clone was observed once. The J gene is TRBJ2-1, the V gene TRBV7-2; 11 bases map to TRBD1. This CDR3 spans 14 amino acids. Germline CDR1 reads SGHTA; CDR2 reads FQGNSA. With V trimmed by 3 bases and J by 7 bases, 2 bases remained unmatched. CDR3 sequence reads: CASSFGQGANEQFF. CDR3 coding DNA: TGTGCCAGCAGCTTCGGACAGGGGGCGAATGAGCAGTTCTTC.

This sequence joins TRBV27 and TRBJ2-2, with TRBD2 matching 7 bases. Looked up from germline, CDR1 is MNHEY and CDR2 is SMNVEV (reference sequence). This CDR3 region has 16 residues. J gave up 6 bases and V 1 base, and 8 bases lay outside the gene matches. CDR3 DNA: TGTGCCAGCAGTTTATATGCGGGAGTATCCCCCGGGGAGCTGTTTTTT. This sequence encodes CASSLYAGVSPGELFF.

The count of this clone is one. The gene calls are TRBV29-1 and TRBJ2-1; D ambiguous. The CDR3 extends over 11 amino acids. Germline CDR1 and CDR2: SQVTM and ANQGSEA. V was pared by 2 bases and J by 8 bases, with 7 bases between. The CDR3 bases are TGCAGCGTTGAATCCGCTTATGAGCAGTTCTTC. Amino acids: CSVESAYEQFF.

The chain employs TRBV6-5 and TRBJ2-5, with 11 bases aligning to TRBD2. V lost 4 bases and J lost 5; bases outside the gene matches: 6. Germline assignment: CDR1 MNHEY and CDR2 SVGAGI. The CDR3 covers 15 residues. The CDR3, as DNA: TGTGCCAGCAGTTTACTAGCGGGGGAGAGGGAGACCCAGTACTTC. Translation gives CASSLLAGERETQYF.

The rearrangement links TRBV2 to TRBJ2-7, with unresolved D. CDR1 and CDR2 (germline): SNHLY, FYNNEI. This CDR3 has 12 residues. Trimming left V 0 bases short and J 7 bases short, with 7 bases between. As DNA, the CDR3 is TGTGCCAGCAGTGAAGCGGGTTGGGAGCAGTACTTC. Translation: CASSEAGWEQYF.

The chain joins TRBV30 to TRBJ2-7; D unresolved. CDR1 and CDR2 from the germline V gene are GTSNPN and SVGIG (reference sequence). V was cut by 5 bases and J by 0 bases, with 11 bases left in between. There are 13 residues in the CDR3. The CDR3 is CAWETGYSYEQYF. CDR3 coding DNA: TGTGCCTGGGAAACTGGGTACTCCTACGAGCAGTACTTC.